Below are 13 T cell receptor beta chains sequenced from a single sample in a study of beta chain features in type 1 diabetes. Their cognate antigens are unknown. cDNA synthesis used the whole RNA isolate, giving expressed TCRB sequences. Clones were read by immunoSEQ multiplex PCR, and TCRdb kept only the in-frame ones, dropping some. The sample yields 300,000 to 350,000 clones, about 14% seen once. Study-level findings and limits: TCRB CDR3s from Type 1 diabetes patients were moderately but significantly shorter in all four CD4+ subsets.

The sample comprised naive CD4+ T cells from blood. Receptor source: a woman aged 18-29 years with type 1 diabetes.

This chain links TRBV5-1 with TRBJ1-1; D is unresolved. Germline CDR1 reads SGHRS; CDR2 reads YFSETQ. V was shortened by 4 bases and J by 7 bases, with 17 bases between the two germline ends. The CDR3 has 14 residues. CDR3 region: CASSPLGVSVEAFF. In DNA, the CDR3 is TGCGCCAGCAGCCCCCTGGGAGTTTCGGTTGAAGCTTTCTTT.

The rearrangement links TRBV2 to TRBJ2-5, with 13 bases fitting TRBD2. The germline V gene has CDR1 SNHLY and CDR2 FYNNEI. Germline trimming cut 2 bases from V and 4 bases from J; bases unmatched to any gene: 4. This CDR3 is 16 amino acids long. This CDR3 is CASSETSGRGRETQYF. CDR3 DNA: TGTGCCAGCAGTGAAACTAGCGGGAGGGGGCGAGAGACCCAGTACTTC.

This clone was detected a few times. This rearrangement joins TRBV6-5 to TRBJ2-3, with 7 positions matching TRBD1. The CDR3 sequence is 14 residues long. V shed 6 bases and J 10 bases; nucleotides not matched to a gene: 13. Germline lookup yields CDR1 MNHEY and CDR2 SVGAGI. CDR3 sequence reads: CASSATDTGDAQYF. CDR3 in DNA: TGTGCCAGCAGCGCAACCGACACAGGGGACGCGCAGTATTTT.

The CDR3 DNA is TGTGCCCCCGAGGTCTCCGAGCAGTACGTC. Its protein product is CAPEVSEQYV. This chain connects TRBV27 to TRBJ2-7; D remains unclear. CDR3 length equals 10 residues. Trimming removed 11 bases at V and 6 bases at J, with 11 bases between. Germline-derived CDR1 and CDR2 are MNHEY and SMNVEV (reference sequence).

This chain connects TRBV27 to TRBJ2-7, with D possibly being TRBD1 (6 bases). The V and J ends lost 6 bases and 3 bases respectively, with 12 bases between them. CDR3 length: 13 residues. CDR1 MNHEY and CDR2 SMNVEV come from the germline V gene (reference sequence). CDR3 nucleotides: TGTGCCAGCAGACTGACAGGTAGCTACGAGCAGTACGTC. It translates to CASRLTGSYEQYV.

There are a few counts of this clone. The chain couples TRBV18 to TRBJ1-5; D is ambiguous. Germline V gene data show CDR1 as KGHSH and CDR2 as LQKENI. Trimming removed 2 bases from V and 0 bases from J, with 11 bases in between. The CDR3 runs 16 residues. CDR3 DNA: TGTGCCAGCTCACCAAACGGGGTAGATAGCAATCAGCCCCAGCATTTT. This sequence encodes CASSPNGVDSNQPQHF.

V and J are TRBV29-1 and TRBJ1-2; D unresolved. Deletions cut 3 bases from V and 3 bases from J, with 11 bases between. Germline V gene sequence: CDR1 SQVTM, CDR2 ANQGSEA. The CDR3 contains 13 residues. The CDR3 region is CSVDSGSHYGYTF. In DNA, the CDR3 is TGCAGCGTTGATTCAGGCAGCCACTATGGCTACACCTTC.

This clone was counted only a few times. The chain couples TRBV25-1 to TRBJ1-1; maybe TRBD1 (5 bases). Germline lookup yields CDR1 MGHDK and CDR2 SYGVNS. V was pared by 5 bases and J by 1 base, with 14 bases between. The CDR3 is made up of 15 amino acids. The CDR3 protein is CASSKKGTPNTEAFF. For the CDR3, the DNA is TGTGCCAGCAGTAAAAAGGGGACTCCGAACACTGAAGCTTTCTTT. Supplemented by reference TRBV25-1 and TRBJ1-1, the full variable domain reads EADIYQTPRYLVIGTGKKITLECSQTMGHDKMYWYQQDPGMELHLIHYSYGVNSTEKGDLSSESTVSRIRTEHFPLTLESARPSHTSQYLCASSKKGTPNTEAFFGQGTRLTVV.

This clone was seen just once. This sequence joins TRBV28 and TRBJ1-2; D is possibly TRBD1 (5 bases). Germline V lookup: CDR1 MDHEN, CDR2 SYDVKM. Trimming took off 6 bases at V and 4 bases at J, with 15 bases between the two ends. The CDR3 runs to 14 residues. CDR3 amino acids: CASSNPRGSYGYTF. The CDR3 DNA reads TGTGCCAGCAGCAACCCTAGGGGCTCCTATGGCTACACCTTC.

This clone has only a few counts. The J gene is TRBJ2-7, the V gene TRBV5-6, with 7 bases fitting TRBD1. This CDR3 has 17 residues. Per the germline V gene, CDR1 is SGHDT and CDR2 is YYEEEE. V lost 0 bases and J lost 2; bases outside the gene matches: 11. The CDR3 nucleotides are TGTGCCAGCAGCTTGGCTGAGGGGGCGGGCCTCCCCTACGAGCAGTACGTC. As protein: CASSLAEGAGLPYEQYV.

V is TRBV27 and J is TRBJ2-1; 11 bases agree with TRBD2. With 5 bases clipped from V and 3 bases from J, the junction kept 18 bases outside the gene matches. The CDR3 runs to 20 residues. Germline-derived CDR1 and CDR2 are MNHEY and SMNVEV (reference sequence). CDR3 in amino acids: CASSLPHVEGTSGYYNEQFF. As DNA, the CDR3 is TGTGCCAGCAGTCTACCACACGTCGAAGGGACTAGCGGATACTACAATGAGCAGTTCTTC.

This clone was seen a few times. This chain joins TRBV7-9 and TRBJ2-1; TRBD2 matches at 11 bases. Germline lookup yields CDR1 SEHNR and CDR2 FQNEAQ (reference sequence). The CDR3 loop spans 16 amino acids. The ends lost 3 bases at V and 7 bases at J; junction bases unmatched: 8. This CDR3 is CASSLGLADSGNEQFF. The CDR3 DNA sequence: TGTGCCAGCAGCTTGGGACTAGCGGACTCGGGAAATGAGCAGTTCTTC.

The rearrangement links TRBV27 to TRBJ2-1; TRBD2 aligns across 7 bases. Germline V gives CDR1 MNHEY, CDR2 SMNVEV (reference sequence). The V segment lost 5 bases and the J segment 9 bases; nucleotides outside the gene matches: 13. The CDR3 extends over 15 amino acids. DNA of the CDR3: TGTGCCAGCAGTGTAGAGCGGGAAGGTTACGGTGAGCAGTTCTTC. Translated: CASSVEREGYGEQFF.